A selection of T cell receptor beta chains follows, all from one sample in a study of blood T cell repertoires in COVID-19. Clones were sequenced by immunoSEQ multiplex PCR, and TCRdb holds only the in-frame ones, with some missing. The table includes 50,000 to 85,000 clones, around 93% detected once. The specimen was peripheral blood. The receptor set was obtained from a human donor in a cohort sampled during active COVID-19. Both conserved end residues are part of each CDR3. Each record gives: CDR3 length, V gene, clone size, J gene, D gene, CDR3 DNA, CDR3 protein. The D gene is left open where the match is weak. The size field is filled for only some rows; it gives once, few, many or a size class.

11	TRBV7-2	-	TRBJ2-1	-	TGTGCCAGCAGCTTAGTCCGGGAGCAGTTCTTC	CASSLVREQFF
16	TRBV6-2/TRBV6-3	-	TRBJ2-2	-	TGTGCCAGCAGTTACGGCGGGACAGCGAACACCGGGGAGCTGTTTTTT	CASSYGGTANTGELFF
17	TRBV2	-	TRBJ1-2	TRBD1	TGTGCCAGCAGTACATACACACCGGACAGGGATCACTATGGCTACACCTTC	CASSTYTPDRDHYGYTF
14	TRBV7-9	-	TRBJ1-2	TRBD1	TGTGCCAGCAGCTTAGACAGGGGATCTGTTGGCTACACCTTC	CASSLDRGSVGYTF
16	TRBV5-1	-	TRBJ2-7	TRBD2	TGCGCCAGCAGCTTGGCACTAGCGGACGAGGACTACGAGCAGTACTTC	CASSLALADEDYEQYF
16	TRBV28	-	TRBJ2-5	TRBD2	TGTGCCAGCAGCTCCTCCGGACTAGCGGGAAAAGAAACCCAGTACTTC	CASSSSGLAGKETQYF
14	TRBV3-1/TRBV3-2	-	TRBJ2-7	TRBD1	TGTGCCAGCAGCCTCGACAGGGGTGCCTACGAGCAGTACTTC	CASSLDRGAYEQYF
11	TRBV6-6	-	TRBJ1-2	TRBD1	TGTGCCAGCAGTTGGGACAGAGGCAGGGTTTTC	CASSWDRGRVF
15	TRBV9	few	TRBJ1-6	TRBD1	TGTGCCAGCAGCGACAGGACAGGTTTGAATTCACCCCTCCACTTT	CASSDRTGLNSPLHF
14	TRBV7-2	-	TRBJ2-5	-	TGTGCCAGCAGCTTAGCGGCCTTCGGGGAGACCCAGTACTTC	CASSLAAFGETQYF
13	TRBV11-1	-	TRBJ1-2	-	TGTGCCAGCAGCTCGAGCCGACAGCAGGGCTACACCTTC	CASSSSRQQGYTF
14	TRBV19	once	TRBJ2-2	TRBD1	TGTGCCAGTAGTGGACAGGGGGTCGGCGGGGAGCTGTTTTTT	CASSGQGVGGELFF
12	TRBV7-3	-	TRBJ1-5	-	TGTGCCAGCAGCTTTTCAGGGAAGCCCCAGCATTTT	CASSFSGKPQHF
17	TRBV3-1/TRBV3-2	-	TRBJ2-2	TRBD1	TGTGCCAGCAGCCAAGATCCCCCAGGGGGCGGGACCGGGGAGCTGTTTTTT	CASSQDPPGGGTGELFF
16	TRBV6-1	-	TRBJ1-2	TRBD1	TGTGCCAGCAGTGAAGTTGGGACAGGGATGGACTATGGCTACACCTTC	CASSEVGTGMDYGYTF
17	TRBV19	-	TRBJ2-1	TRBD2	TGTGCCAGTAGTATACGGGGTAGCGGGGGCTCGTACAATGAGCAGTTCTTC	CASSIRGSGGSYNEQFF
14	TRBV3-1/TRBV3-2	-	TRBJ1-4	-	TGTGCCAGCAGCCAAGACGTCGCTAATGAAAAACTGTTTTTT	CASSQDVANEKLFF
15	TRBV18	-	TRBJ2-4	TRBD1	TGTGCCAGCTCACCGACAGGGCCTGGTTTTAACATTCAGTACTTC	CASSPTGPGFNIQYF
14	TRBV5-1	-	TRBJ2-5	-	TGCGCCAGCAGCTTGGTGGGAGACCAAGAGACCCAGTACTTC	CASSLVGDQETQYF
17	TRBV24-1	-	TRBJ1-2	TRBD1	TGTGCCACCAGTGATTTGCGGCGGGACAGGACGTGGTATGGCTACACCTTC	CATSDLRRDRTWYGYTF
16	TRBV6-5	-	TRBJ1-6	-	TGTGCCAGCAGTTACTCGGACTCCGGTGGTAATTCACCCCTCCACTTT	CASSYSDSGGNSPLHF
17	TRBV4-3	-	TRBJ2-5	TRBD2	TGCGCCAGCAGCCAAGATCGGGTAGCGGGAGGATACGAGACCCAGTACTTC	CASSQDRVAGGYETQYF
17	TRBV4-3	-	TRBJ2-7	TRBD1	TGCGCCAGCAGCCAGGGCTTAGACAGGGGGGCCCCCTACGAGCAGTACTTC	CASSQGLDRGAPYEQYF
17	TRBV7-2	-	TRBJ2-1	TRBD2	TGTGCCAGCAGCTTAGACTTTAGCGGGGGGGTCTCCAATGAGCAGTTCTTC	CASSLDFSGGVSNEQFF
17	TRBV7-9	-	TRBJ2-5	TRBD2	TGTGCCAGCAGCCCCCTGGGGGGGGAATGGAGGCAAGAGACCCAGTACTTC	CASSPLGGEWRQETQYF